This T cell receptor beta chain was found in a study of T cell repertoires in cytomegalovirus infection (dated by TCRdb to about 2019). Regarding the study in general: The HLA type of each donor mattered for the analysis, because public TCR beta signatures pointed to carriage of CMV infection along with the matching HLA type. General conclusions and limits of the study: The ex vivo response was dominated by HLA-C-restricted CMV-specific TCR beta clonotypes, which also provided the single most frequent clonotype in two of eight donors. Carriers of CMV infection plus the relevant HLA type were discriminated by the cumulative frequency of public TCR beta family members in the study cohort and in an independent roughly 370-donor cohort.

TCRdb lists the instrument as Illumina HiSeq 1500. TCRdb handled the public reads itself, with Q25 trimming in fastp and clone calling in MiXCR, and kept productive beta chains. Duplicate CDR3 protein sequences are folded into a single record with the most common DNA and genes. Across this sample there are hundreds of thousands of distinct CDR3 sequences, with around 10% seen only once. The leading ten clones occupy 2.5% of the sample. At least ten counts were recorded for this clonotype. Its antigen remains undetermined. No clone much larger than this one lies a single base away; base qualities are absent. Counted from cysteine to phenylalanine, this CDR3 has 14 amino acids. Only the CDR3 portion is preserved as DNA: 42 bases, with reading frame beginning at the first base. V and J lose 8 bases and 0 bases, and a span of 11 bases separates them.

The TCR comes from a human donor in good health (CMV status not recorded). Some clones in this sample may be carry-over from other donors' samples. The source material was PBMCs. The chain employs TRBV12-3 or TRBV12-4 and TRBJ2-4; a tentative D match to TRBD1 spans 6 bases. The CDR3 amino acid sequence is: CASCPTGAKNIQYF. The nucleotides read TGTGCCAGCTGCCCGACAGGAGCCAAAAACATTCAGTACTTC.